The entry that follows covers one T cell receptor (beta chain) sequence. Antigen: not known. This record belongs to a study of graft-versus-host responses after intestinal transplantation. On the study more broadly: Each transplant was multivisceral, liver-intestinal, or isolated intestinal. Every transplant recipient was induced with anti-thymocyte globulin, then maintained on tacrolimus and steroids for about 3 years.

Only in-frame clones appear in the TCRdb table, and some are missing; sequencing was by immunoSEQ multiplex PCR. The profile shows just under 90,000 clones, around 83% of them singletons. The study's findings and limits: Early after transplant, HvG clones declined as circulating GvH clones peaked.

The CDR3 loop spans 17 amino acids. This chain links TRBV1 with TRBJ2-7; the DNA was not used to check the table's D call, TRBD2. TRBV1 is a recognized pseudogene. This clonotype was obtained from a human donor who received an intestinal transplant. The specimen was unstimulated CD8+ T cells sorted from spleen or lymph node cells, collected before intestinal transplant. The CDR3 loop reads CTSSQEVRRGGAYEQYF. For the CDR3, the DNA is TGCACCAGCAGCCAGGAGGTCCGGCGCGGGGGTGCCTACGAGCAGTACTTC.